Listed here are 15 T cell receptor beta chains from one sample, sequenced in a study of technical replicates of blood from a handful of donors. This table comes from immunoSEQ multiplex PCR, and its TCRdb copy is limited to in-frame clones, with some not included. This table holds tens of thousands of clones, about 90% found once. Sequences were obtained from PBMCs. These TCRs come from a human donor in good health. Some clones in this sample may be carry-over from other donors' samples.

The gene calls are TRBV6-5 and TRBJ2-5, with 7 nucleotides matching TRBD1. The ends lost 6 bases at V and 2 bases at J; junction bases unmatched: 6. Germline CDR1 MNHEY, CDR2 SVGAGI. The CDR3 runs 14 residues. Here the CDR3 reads CASRGDRVQETQYF. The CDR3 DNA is TGTGCCAGCAGAGGTGACAGGGTACAAGAGACCCAGTACTTC.

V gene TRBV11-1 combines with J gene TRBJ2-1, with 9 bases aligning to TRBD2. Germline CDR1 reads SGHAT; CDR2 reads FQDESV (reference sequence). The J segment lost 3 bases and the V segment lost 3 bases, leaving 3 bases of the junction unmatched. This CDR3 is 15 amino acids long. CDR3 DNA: TGTGCCAGCAGCTTTAGCGGGAGAGGCTACAATGAGCAGTTCTTC. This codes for CASSFSGRGYNEQFF.

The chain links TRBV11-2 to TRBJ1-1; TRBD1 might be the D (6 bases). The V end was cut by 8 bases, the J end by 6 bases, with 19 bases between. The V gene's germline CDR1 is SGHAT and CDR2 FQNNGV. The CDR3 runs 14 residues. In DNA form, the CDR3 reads TGTGCCAGCTCCACTCTCCAGGGGACCCCTGAAGCTTTCTTT. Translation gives CASSTLQGTPEAFF.

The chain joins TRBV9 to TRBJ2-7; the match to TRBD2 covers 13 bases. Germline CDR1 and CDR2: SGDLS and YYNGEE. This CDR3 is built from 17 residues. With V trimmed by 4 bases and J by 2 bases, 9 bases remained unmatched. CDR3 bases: TGTGCCAGCAGCTTGGGACTAGCGGGAAGAATCCCCTACGAGCAGTACTTC. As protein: CASSLGLAGRIPYEQYF.

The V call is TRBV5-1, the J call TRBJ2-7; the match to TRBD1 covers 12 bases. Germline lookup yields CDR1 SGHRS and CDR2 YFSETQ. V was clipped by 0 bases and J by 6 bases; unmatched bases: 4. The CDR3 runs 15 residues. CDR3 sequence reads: CASSLGGTGGGEQYF. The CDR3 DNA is TGCGCCAGCAGCTTGGGTGGGACAGGGGGCGGCGAGCAGTACTTC.

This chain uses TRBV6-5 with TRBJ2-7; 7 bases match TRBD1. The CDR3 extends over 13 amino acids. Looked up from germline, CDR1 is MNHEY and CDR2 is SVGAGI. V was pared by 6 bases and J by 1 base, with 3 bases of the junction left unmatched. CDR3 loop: CASSRTGSYEQYF. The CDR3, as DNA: TGTGCCAGCAGCAGGACAGGTTCCTACGAGCAGTACTTC.

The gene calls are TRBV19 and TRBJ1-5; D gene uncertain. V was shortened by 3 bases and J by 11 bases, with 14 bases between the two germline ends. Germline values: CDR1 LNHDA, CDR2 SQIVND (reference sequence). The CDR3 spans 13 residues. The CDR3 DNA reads TGTGCCAGTAGTATGGGTTTGGCAGCGGCCCAGCATTTT. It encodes CASSMGLAAAQHF.

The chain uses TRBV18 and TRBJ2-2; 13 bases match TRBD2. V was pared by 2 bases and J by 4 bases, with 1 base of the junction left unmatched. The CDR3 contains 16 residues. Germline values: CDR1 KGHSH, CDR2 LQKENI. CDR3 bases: TGTGCCAGCTCACCAGGACTAGCGGGGGCCACCGGGGAGCTGTTTTTT. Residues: CASSPGLAGATGELFF. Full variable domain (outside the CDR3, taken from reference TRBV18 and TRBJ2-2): NAGVMQNPRHLVRRRGQEARLRCSPMKGHSHVYWYRQLPEEGLKFMVYLQKENIIDESGMPKERFSAEFPKEGPSILRIQQVVRGDSAAYFCASSPGLAGATGELFFGEGSRLTVL.

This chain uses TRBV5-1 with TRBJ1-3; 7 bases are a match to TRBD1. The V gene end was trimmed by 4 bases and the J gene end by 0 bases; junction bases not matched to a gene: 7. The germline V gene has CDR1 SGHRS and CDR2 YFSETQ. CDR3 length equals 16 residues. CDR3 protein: CASSPGQVRSGNTIYF. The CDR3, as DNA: TGCGCCAGCAGCCCAGGACAGGTCCGCTCTGGAAACACCATATATTTT.

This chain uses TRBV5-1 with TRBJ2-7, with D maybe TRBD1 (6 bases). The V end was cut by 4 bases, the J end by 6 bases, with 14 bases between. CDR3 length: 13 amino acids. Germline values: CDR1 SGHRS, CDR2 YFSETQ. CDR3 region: CASSQQGQGEQYF. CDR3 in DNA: TGCGCCAGCAGCCAACAGGGACAAGGCGAGCAGTACTTC.

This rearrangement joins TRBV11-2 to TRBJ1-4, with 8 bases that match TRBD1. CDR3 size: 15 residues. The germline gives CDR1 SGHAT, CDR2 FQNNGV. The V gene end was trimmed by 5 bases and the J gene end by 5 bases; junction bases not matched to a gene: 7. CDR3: CASSQRTGLNEKLFF. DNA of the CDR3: TGTGCCAGCAGCCAACGGACAGGGTTAAATGAAAAACTGTTTTTT.

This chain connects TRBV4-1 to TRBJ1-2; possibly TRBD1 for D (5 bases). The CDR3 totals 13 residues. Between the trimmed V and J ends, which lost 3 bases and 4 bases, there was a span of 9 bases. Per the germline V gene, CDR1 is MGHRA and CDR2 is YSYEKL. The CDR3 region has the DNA TGCGCCAGCAGCCAGCAGGGTGGCTATGGCTACACCTTC. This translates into CASSQQGGYGYTF.

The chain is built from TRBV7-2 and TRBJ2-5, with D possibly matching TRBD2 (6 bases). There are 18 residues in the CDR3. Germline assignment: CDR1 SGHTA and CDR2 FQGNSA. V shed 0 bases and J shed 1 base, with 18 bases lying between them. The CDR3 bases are TGTGCCAGCAGCTTAGCTTGGGATAGCGGATACTCCCAAGAGACCCAGTACTTC. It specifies CASSLAWDSGYSQETQYF. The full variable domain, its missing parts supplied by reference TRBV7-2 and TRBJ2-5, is GAGVSQSPSNKVTEKGKDVELRCDPISGHTALYWYRQSLGQGLEFLIYFQGNSAPDKSGLPSDRFSAERTGGSVSTLTIQRTQQEDSAVYLCASSLAWDSGYSQETQYFGPGTRLLVL.

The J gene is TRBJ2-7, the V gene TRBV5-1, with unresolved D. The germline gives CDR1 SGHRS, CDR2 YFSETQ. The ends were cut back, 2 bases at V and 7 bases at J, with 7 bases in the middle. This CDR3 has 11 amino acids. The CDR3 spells CASSLEAEQYF. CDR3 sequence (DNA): TGCGCCAGCAGCTTAGAAGCGGAGCAGTACTTC.

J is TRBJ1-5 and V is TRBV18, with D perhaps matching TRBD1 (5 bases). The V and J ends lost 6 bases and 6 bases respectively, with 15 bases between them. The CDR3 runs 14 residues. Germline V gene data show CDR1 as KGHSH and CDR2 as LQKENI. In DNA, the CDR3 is TGTGCCAGCTCGCCCGGGGCCGGGGGTCAGCCCCAGCATTTT. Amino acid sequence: CASSPGAGGQPQHF.